This passage covers 20 T cell receptor beta chains from one sample sequenced in a study of spatial heterogeneity in lung cancer. MiXCR was run by TCRdb on the 5' RACE reads, yielding one entry per CDR3 protein. The data hold roughly 40,000 distinct CDR3 sequences, with approximately 6.2% observed a single time. Time point reported: sample taken at primary tumor resection. Sample: PBMCs, taken at surgery. These receptors were taken from a female donor with early-stage non-small cell lung cancer.

This clonotype has at least ten counts. The chain combines TRBV9 with TRBJ2-6; D is unresolved. The CDR3 has 15 amino acids. Germline V gene lookup returns CDR1 SGDLS and CDR2 YYNGEE. Trimming stripped 3 bases from V and 0 bases from J, with 7 bases between. As DNA, the CDR3 is TGTGCCAGCAGCGCTTACGGCTCTGGGGCCAACGTCCTGACTTTC. This translates into CASSAYGSGANVLTF.

This clonotype was detected ten times or more. This chain's CDR3 is CASRRSGGSYTDTQYF. The DNA for the CDR3 is TGCGCCAGCAGACGTTCGGGTGGCAGCTACACAGATACGCAGTATTTT. The rearrangement joins TRBV5-1 to TRBJ2-3; the D is unclear. The germline V gene encodes CDR1 SGHRS and CDR2 YFSETQ. The CDR3 consists of 16 residues. The V end was cut by 5 bases, the J end by 2 bases, with 18 bases between.

The sample holds a few counts of this clonotype. The V call is TRBV6-5, the J call TRBJ1-2; TRBD1 matches at 10 bases. The CDR3 is 14 amino acids. Per germline, CDR1 MNHEY and CDR2 SVGAGI. Trimming cost V 6 bases and J 2 bases; bases outside gene matches: 3. CDR3 DNA: TGTGCCAGCAGGGCGGGACAGGGGAACTATGGCTACACCTTC. It translates to CASRAGQGNYGYTF.

There are a few counts of this clonotype. This chain connects TRBV4-1 to TRBJ2-7; TRBD1 aligns across 8 bases. With V trimmed by 0 bases and J by 2 bases, 12 bases remained unmatched. CDR1 and CDR2 from the germline V gene are MGHRA and YSYEKL. CDR3 size: 18 residues. Here the CDR3 DNA reads TGCGCCAGCAGCCAAGATCTTGGAGACAGGGGAGGCCCCTACGAGCAGTACTTC. It codes for CASSQDLGDRGGPYEQYF.

Many counts were recorded for this clonotype. The V gene is TRBV27, the J gene TRBJ1-1, with no clear D. Trimming cost V 5 bases and J 1 base, with 14 bases left between them. There are 15 residues in the CDR3. Germline V gene data show CDR1 as MNHEY and CDR2 as SMNVEV (reference sequence). Written as DNA, the CDR3 is TGTGCCAGCAGTCCCCGAGGAGGCAAGAACACTGAAGCTTTCTTT. Its protein is CASSPRGGKNTEAFF.

The CDR3 reads CASSLLKGGTEAFF. The CDR3 region has the DNA TGTGCCAGCAGCCTATTAAAAGGAGGCACTGAAGCTTTCTTT. The rearrangement uses TRBV7-3 and TRBJ1-1, with D unclear. Germline loops: CDR1 SGHTA, CDR2 FQGTGA. The V gene lost 5 bases and the J gene lost 4 bases, with 14 bases spanning the gap. CDR3 length: 14 residues.

In this sample, this clonotype turned up many times. CDR3 region: CSARPSGGAQYF. The CDR3 nucleotides are TGCAGTGCTAGACCTTCCGGGGGGGCTCAGTACTTC. The chain carries TRBV20-1 and TRBJ2-4; 8 positions agree with TRBD2. Germline CDR1 is DFQATT and CDR2 is SNEGSKA (reference sequence). J was trimmed by 12 bases and V by 2 bases; bases with no gene match: 6. This CDR3 is 12 amino acids long.

This clonotype was observed a few times. This chain uses TRBV18 with TRBJ1-1; 10 bases match TRBD1. The CDR3 sequence is 15 residues long. With V trimmed by 6 bases and J by 4 bases, 8 bases remained unmatched. Looked up from germline, CDR1 is KGHSH and CDR2 is LQKENI. Here the CDR3 DNA reads TGTGCCAGCTCCGGGACAGGGGTCGGAGTCACTGAAGCTTTCTTT. Its protein product is CASSGTGVGVTEAFF.

This clonotype has a count of ten or more. The J gene is TRBJ2-2, the V gene TRBV4-2, with D perhaps assigned TRBD1 or TRBD2 (5 bases each). The V and J ends lost 1 base and 2 bases respectively, with 14 bases between them. Germline V gene data show CDR1 as LGHNA and CDR2 as YNFKEQ. The CDR3 contains 17 residues. The CDR3 region has the DNA TGTGCCAGCAGCCAAGCGTTCCGGGGCTATAACACCGGGGAGCTGTTTTTT. It specifies CASSQAFRGYNTGELFF.

This clonotype was recorded a few times. The rearrangement uses TRBV13 and TRBJ1-2; possibly TRBD1 for D (6 bases). Germline lookup yields CDR1 PRHDT and CDR2 FYEKMQ (reference sequence). The CDR3 has 15 amino acids. V was shortened by 5 bases and J by 5 bases, with 18 bases between the two germline ends. This CDR3 reads CASSHRGQRLYGYTF. The CDR3 DNA is TGTGCCAGCAGCCACCGTGGACAGAGGCTATATGGCTACACCTTC.

This clonotype was recorded at least ten times. The chain joins TRBV11-2 to TRBJ1-2, with a tentative D call TRBD1 (6 bases). The CDR3 extends over 16 amino acids. Germline V lookup: CDR1 SGHAT, CDR2 FQNNGV. Trimming cost V 3 bases and J 4 bases, with 18 bases left between them. This chain's CDR3 is CASSFEPLRDTYGYTF. CDR3 sequence (DNA): TGTGCCAGCAGCTTCGAACCCCTCCGGGACACCTATGGCTACACCTTC.

This clonotype was recorded many times. CDR3 sequence: CASQRNNEQFF. The CDR3 bases are TGTGCCAGCCAGCGGAACAATGAGCAGTTCTTC. The gene calls are TRBV7-2 and TRBJ2-1; possible D gene TRBD2, 5 bases. The CDR3 is made up of 11 amino acids. V dropped 8 bases and J dropped 5 bases, with 7 bases sitting between them. Per the germline V gene, CDR1 is SGHTA and CDR2 is FQGNSA.

This clonotype was detected ten times or more. The chain employs TRBV10-2 and TRBJ1-2, with D uncertain. V lost 7 bases, J lost 4 bases, and 22 bases lay in between. Looked up from germline, CDR1 is WSHSY and CDR2 is SAAADI. This CDR3 is 16 amino acids long. CDR3: CASKSLTLRPRYGYTF. CDR3 DNA: TGCGCCAGCAAAAGTTTAACGTTGCGCCCGCGCTATGGCTACACCTTC.

This clonotype was picked up a small number of times. The chain recombines TRBV12-5 with TRBJ2-2, with TRBD1 identical over 7 bases. From germline, CDR1 is LGHNT and CDR2 FRNRAP. With V trimmed by 3 bases and J by 4 bases, 11 bases remained unmatched. CDR3 size: 17 residues. The CDR3 nucleotides are TGTGCTAGTGGTTTAATACAGGGGCTATCGTTCACCGGGGAGCTGTTTTTT. Its protein is CASGLIQGLSFTGELFF.

This clonotype was seen ten or more times. This chain uses TRBV27 with TRBJ1-6; tentatively, D is TRBD1 (5 bases). In germline, CDR1 is MNHEY, CDR2 SMNVEV (reference sequence). The CDR3 sequence is 14 residues long. V was trimmed by 5 bases and J by 12 bases, leaving 17 bases between them. The CDR3 here is CASSLAGSNGPLHF. The CDR3, as DNA: TGTGCCAGCAGTCTGGCAGGGTCGAATGGACCCCTCCACTTT.

J is TRBJ2-2 and V is TRBV11-3; either TRBD1 or TRBD2 may fit D (5 bases each). Germline V gene data show CDR1 as SGHNT and CDR2 as YENEEA. CDR3 size: 14 residues. Trimming took 7 bases from V and 0 from J, leaving 9 bases between them. The CDR3 sequence is CASTREPNTGELFF. Here the CDR3 DNA reads TGTGCCAGCACCAGGGAGCCGAACACCGGGGAGCTGTTTTTT.

This chain connects TRBV5-1 to TRBJ2-2; 10 bases are shared with TRBD2. J was trimmed by 1 base and V by 4 bases; bases with no gene match: 4. CDR3 size: 16 residues. Germline values: CDR1 SGHRS, CDR2 YFSETQ. The CDR3 spells CASSPGLAVNTGELFF. The CDR3 nucleotides are TGCGCCAGCAGCCCAGGACTAGCGGTGAACACCGGGGAGCTGTTTTTT.

This clonotype occurred a few times. The chain links TRBV7-9 to TRBJ2-3; no clear D gene. This CDR3 spans 15 amino acids. With 2 bases removed from V and 5 bases from J, the gap between germline ends came to 14 bases. The germline V gene has CDR1 SEHNR and CDR2 FQNEAQ (reference sequence). This chain's CDR3 is CASSLTGVGGDTQYF. For the CDR3, the DNA is TGTGCCAGCAGCTTAACGGGCGTCGGTGGAGATACGCAGTATTTT.

This clonotype was seen repeatedly, ten times or more. This chain joins TRBV28 and TRBJ1-2; D is unresolved. This CDR3 has 14 amino acids. Germline V gene sequence: CDR1 MDHEN, CDR2 SYDVKM. V gave up 8 bases and J gave up 1 base, with 14 bases separating them. The CDR3 DNA is TGTGCCAGCCGCACACACACCAATAACTATGGCTACACCTTC. Protein product: CASRTHTNNYGYTF.

This clonotype was counted between two and nine times. This chain joins TRBV18 and TRBJ2-7, with TRBD1 matching 9 bases. V was pared by 3 bases and J by 6 bases, with 6 bases of the junction left unmatched. Germline CDR1 is KGHSH and CDR2 is LQKENI. The CDR3 length is 14 residues. The CDR3 DNA is TGTGCCAGCTCACCCAGGGACAGGGCGGGCGAGCAGTACTTC. Its protein is CASSPRDRAGEQYF.